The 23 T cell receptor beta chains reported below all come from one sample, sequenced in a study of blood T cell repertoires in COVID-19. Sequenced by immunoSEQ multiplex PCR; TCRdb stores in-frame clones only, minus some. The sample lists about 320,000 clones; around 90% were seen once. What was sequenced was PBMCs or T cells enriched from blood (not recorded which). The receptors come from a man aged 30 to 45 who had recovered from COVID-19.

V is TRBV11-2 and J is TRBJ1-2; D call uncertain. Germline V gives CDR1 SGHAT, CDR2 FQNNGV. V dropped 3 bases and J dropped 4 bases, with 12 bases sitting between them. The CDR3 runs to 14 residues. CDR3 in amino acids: CASSLSRLVYGYTF. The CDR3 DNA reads TGTGCCAGCAGCTTGTCCCGACTCGTCTATGGCTACACCTTC.

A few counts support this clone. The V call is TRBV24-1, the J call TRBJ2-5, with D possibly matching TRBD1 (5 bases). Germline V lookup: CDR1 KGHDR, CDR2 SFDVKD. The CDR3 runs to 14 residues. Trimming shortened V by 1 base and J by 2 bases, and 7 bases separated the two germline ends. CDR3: CATSDFNRQETQYF. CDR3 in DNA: TGTGCCACCAGTGATTTCAACAGGCAAGAGACCCAGTACTTC.

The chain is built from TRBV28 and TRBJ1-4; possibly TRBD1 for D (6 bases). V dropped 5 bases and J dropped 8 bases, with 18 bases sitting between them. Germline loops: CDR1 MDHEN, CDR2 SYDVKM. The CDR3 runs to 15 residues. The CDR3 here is CASSTRQEEREKLFF. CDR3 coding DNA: TGTGCCAGCAGTACCCGACAGGAGGAAAGGGAAAAACTGTTTTTT.

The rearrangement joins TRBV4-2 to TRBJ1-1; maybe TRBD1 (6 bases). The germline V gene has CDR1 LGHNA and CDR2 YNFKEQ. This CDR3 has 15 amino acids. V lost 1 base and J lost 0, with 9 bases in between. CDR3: CASSQVGGMNTEAFF. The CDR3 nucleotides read TGTGCCAGCAGCCAAGTTGGGGGCATGAACACTGAAGCTTTCTTT.

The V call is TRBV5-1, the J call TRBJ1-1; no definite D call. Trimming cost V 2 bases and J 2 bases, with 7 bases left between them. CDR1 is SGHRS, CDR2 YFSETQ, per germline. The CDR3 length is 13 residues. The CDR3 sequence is CASSFPGNTEAFF. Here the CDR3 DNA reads TGCGCCAGCAGCTTCCCAGGCAACACTGAAGCTTTCTTT.

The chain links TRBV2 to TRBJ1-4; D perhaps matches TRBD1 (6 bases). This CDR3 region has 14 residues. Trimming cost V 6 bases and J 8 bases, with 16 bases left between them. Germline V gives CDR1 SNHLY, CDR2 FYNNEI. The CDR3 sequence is CASSPEQGSEKLFF. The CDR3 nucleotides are TGTGCCAGCAGCCCCGAACAGGGTAGCGAAAAACTGTTTTTT.

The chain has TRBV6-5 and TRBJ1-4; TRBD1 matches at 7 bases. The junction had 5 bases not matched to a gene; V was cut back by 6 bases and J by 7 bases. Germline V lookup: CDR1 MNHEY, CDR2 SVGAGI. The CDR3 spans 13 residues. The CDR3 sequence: CASRVTGSEKLFF. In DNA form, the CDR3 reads TGTGCCAGCAGGGTGACAGGGTCTGAAAAACTGTTTTTT.

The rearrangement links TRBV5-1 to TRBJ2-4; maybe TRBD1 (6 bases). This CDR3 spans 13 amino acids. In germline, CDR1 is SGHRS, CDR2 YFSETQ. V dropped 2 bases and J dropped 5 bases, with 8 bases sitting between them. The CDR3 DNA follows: TGCGCCAGCAGCTTTCCAGGGGAAAACATTCAGTACTTC. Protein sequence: CASSFPGENIQYF.

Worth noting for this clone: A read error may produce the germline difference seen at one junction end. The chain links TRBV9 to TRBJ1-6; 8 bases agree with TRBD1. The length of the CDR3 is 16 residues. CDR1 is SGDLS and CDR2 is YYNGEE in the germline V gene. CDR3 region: CASSATQGGTNSPLYF. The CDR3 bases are TGTGCCAGCAGCGCAACACAGGGGGGAACAAATTCACCCCTCTACTTT.

The CDR3 loop is CASSFTGSYEQYF. In nucleotides, the CDR3 is TGTGCCAGCAGCTTTACAGGGTCCTACGAGCAGTACTTC. The V gene is TRBV13, the J gene TRBJ2-7, with D possibly matching TRBD1 (6 bases). Trimming took 3 bases from V and 1 from J, leaving 7 bases between them. CDR3 size: 13 residues. Germline CDR1 is PRHDT and CDR2 is FYEKMQ (reference sequence).

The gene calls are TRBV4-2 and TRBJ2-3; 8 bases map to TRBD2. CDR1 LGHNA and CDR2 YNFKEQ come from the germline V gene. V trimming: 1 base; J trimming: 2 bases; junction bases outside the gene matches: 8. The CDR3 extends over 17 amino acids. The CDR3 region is CASSQVVLAENTDTQYF. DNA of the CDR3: TGTGCCAGCAGCCAAGTAGTACTAGCGGAAAACACAGATACGCAGTATTTT.

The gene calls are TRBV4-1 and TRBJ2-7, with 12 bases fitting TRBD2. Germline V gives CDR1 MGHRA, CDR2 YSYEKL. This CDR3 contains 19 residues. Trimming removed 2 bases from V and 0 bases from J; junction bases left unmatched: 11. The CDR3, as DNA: TGCGCCAGCAGCCAACCCCGACTAGCGGGGGCCGGGAGCTCCTACGAGCAGTACTTC. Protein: CASSQPRLAGAGSSYEQYF.

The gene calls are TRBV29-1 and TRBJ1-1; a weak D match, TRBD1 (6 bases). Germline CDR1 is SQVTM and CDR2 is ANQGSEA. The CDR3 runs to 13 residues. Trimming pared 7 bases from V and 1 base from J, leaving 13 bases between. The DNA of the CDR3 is TGCAGCGGTCGCAGGGGTCCGAACACTGAAGCTTTCTTT. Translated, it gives CSGRRGPNTEAFF.

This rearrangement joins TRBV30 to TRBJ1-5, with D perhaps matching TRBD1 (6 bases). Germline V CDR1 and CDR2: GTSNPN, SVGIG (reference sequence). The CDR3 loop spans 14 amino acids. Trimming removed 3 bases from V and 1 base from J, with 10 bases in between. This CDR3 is CAWSAGVSNQPQHF. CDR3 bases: TGTGCCTGGAGCGCAGGGGTGAGCAATCAGCCCCAGCATTTT.

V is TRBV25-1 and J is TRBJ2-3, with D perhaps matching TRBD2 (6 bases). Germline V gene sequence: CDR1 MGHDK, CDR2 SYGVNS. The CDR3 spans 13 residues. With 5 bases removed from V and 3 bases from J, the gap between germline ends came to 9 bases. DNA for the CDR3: TGTGCCAGCAGTCGGGACTTGACAGATACGCAGTATTTT. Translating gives CASSRDLTDTQYF.

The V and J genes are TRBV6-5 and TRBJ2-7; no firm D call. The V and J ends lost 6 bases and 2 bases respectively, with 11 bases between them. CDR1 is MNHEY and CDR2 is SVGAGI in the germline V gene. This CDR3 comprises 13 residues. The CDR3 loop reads CASSPLLPYEQYF. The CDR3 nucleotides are TGTGCCAGCAGCCCACTCTTACCCTACGAGCAGTACTTC.

Here the CDR3 reads CATEQGPMNTEAFF. The CDR3 DNA sequence: TGTGCGACGGAACAGGGACCCATGAACACTGAAGCTTTCTTT. The chain couples TRBV24-1 to TRBJ1-1; tentatively, D is TRBD1 (6 bases). From germline, CDR1 is KGHDR and CDR2 SFDVKD. This CDR3 region has 14 residues.

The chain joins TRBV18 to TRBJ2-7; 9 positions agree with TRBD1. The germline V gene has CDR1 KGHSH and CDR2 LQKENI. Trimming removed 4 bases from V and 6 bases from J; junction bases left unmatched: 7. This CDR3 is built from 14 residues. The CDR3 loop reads CASSQGQGFFEQYF. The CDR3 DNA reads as TGTGCCAGCTCACAGGGACAGGGCTTTTTCGAGCAGTACTTC. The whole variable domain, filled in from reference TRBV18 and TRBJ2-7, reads NAGVMQNPRHLVRRRGQEARLRCSPMKGHSHVYWYRQLPEEGLKFMVYLQKENIIDESGMPKERFSAEFPKEGPSILRIQQVVRGDSAAYFCASSQGQGFFEQYFGPGTRLTVT.

CDR3 in DNA: TGTGCCAGCAGGGAGGGGCCAAACACTGAAGCTTTCTTT. This gives the protein CASREGPNTEAFF. The genes are TRBV2 and TRBJ1-1; possibly TRBD1 for D (5 bases). Germline V gene sequence: CDR1 SNHLY, CDR2 FYNNEI. The CDR3 has 13 residues. Trimming stripped 6 bases from V and 2 bases from J, with 10 bases between.

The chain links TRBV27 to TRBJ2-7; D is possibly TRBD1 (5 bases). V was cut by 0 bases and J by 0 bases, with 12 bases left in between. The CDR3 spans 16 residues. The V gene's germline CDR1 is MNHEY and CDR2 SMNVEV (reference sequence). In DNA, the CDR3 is TGTGCCAGCAGTTTATCGAACGGACACCGCTCCTACGAGCAGTACTTC. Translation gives CASSLSNGHRSYEQYF.

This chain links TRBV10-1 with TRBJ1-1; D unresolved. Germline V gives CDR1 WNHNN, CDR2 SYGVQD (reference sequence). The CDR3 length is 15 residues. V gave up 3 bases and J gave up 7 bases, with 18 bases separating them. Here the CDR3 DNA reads TGCGCCAGCAGTGAAGCCTGGGAGTCTATCCTTGAAGCTTTCTTT. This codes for CASSEAWESILEAFF.

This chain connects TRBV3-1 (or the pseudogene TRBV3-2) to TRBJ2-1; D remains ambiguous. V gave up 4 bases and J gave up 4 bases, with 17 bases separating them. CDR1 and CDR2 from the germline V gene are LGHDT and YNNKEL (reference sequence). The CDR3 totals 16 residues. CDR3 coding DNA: TGTGCCAGCAGCCTTAGTACGTCCCTTATATACAATGAGCAGTTCTTC. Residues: CASSLSTSLIYNEQFF.

The DNA for the CDR3 is TGTGCCAGCAGTTTATCCCCATCCTACGAGCAGTACTTC. Translating it yields CASSLSPSYEQYF. This sequence joins TRBV27 and TRBJ2-7, with no clear D. This CDR3 comprises 13 residues. Germline V gives CDR1 MNHEY, CDR2 SMNVEV (reference sequence). Trimming pared 0 bases from V and 1 base from J, leaving 4 bases between.